The 24 T cell receptor beta chains below all came from one sample that was sequenced in a study of blood T cells in healthy people across ages. Primed by a sample-barcoded 5' primer and a J-beta primer mix, a second PCR proceeded for about 6 to 12 cycles. TCRdb re-derived calls from the 5' RACE reads in MiXCR, one entry per CDR3 protein. The repertoire holds about 730,000 distinct CDR3 sequences, with roughly 45% as singletons. The specimen was blood. Every receptor here comes from a woman in her sixties in good health.

This clonotype was found a few times. The chain has TRBV6-1 and TRBJ2-1; TRBD1 might be the D (5 bases). The germline V gene has CDR1 MNHNS and CDR2 SASEGT. Trimming pared 5 bases from V and 3 bases from J, leaving 11 bases between. This CDR3 is 14 amino acids long. The CDR3 nucleotides are TGTGCCAGCAGTCTGCAGGGTAACTACAATGAGCAGTTCTTC. This sequence encodes CASSLQGNYNEQFF.

The J gene is TRBJ1-1, the V gene TRBV2; no firm D call. With 8 bases removed from V and 0 bases from J, the gap between germline ends came to 13 bases. CDR1 SNHLY and CDR2 FYNNEI come from the germline V gene. The CDR3 totals 14 residues. CDR3 nucleotides: TGTGCCAGCGCCGGAGATCAACTGAACACTGAAGCTTTCTTT. Protein sequence: CASAGDQLNTEAFF.

The CDR3 protein is CSARTVYGNQPQHF. CDR3 nucleotide sequence: TGCAGTGCTCGGACGGTATACGGCAATCAGCCCCAGCATTTT. V usage is TRBV20-1 and J usage is TRBJ1-5, with D hard to call. Germline V CDR1 and CDR2: DFQATT, SNEGSKA (reference sequence). This CDR3 has 14 residues. Between the trimmed V and J ends, which lost 5 bases and 2 bases, there was a span of 13 bases.

This chain joins TRBV7-2 and TRBJ2-1, with D possibly TRBD1 on 6 matching bases. Trimming took 2 bases from V and 7 from J, leaving 15 bases between them. There are 15 residues in the CDR3. Germline V gene sequence: CDR1 SGHTA, CDR2 FQGNSA. CDR3 DNA: TGTGCCAGCAGCTTAATGCCCAGGGGAGATAATGAGCAGTTCTTC. It translates to CASSLMPRGDNEQFF.

The rearrangement uses TRBV7-9 and TRBJ2-7, with TRBD2 as a possible D gene (6 bases). Germline V gene sequence: CDR1 SEHNR, CDR2 FQNEAQ (reference sequence). V was trimmed by 3 bases and J by 2 bases, leaving 14 bases between them. The CDR3 extends over 15 amino acids. The DNA of the CDR3 is TGTGCCAGCAGCTTGCTGGGAGCGGGTCCCTACGAGCAGTACTTC. Its translation is CASSLLGAGPYEQYF.

The chain has TRBV4-1 and TRBJ2-2; D unresolved. From germline, CDR1 is MGHRA and CDR2 YSYEKL. The CDR3 contains 13 residues. Trimming cost V 2 bases and J 4 bases, with 5 bases left between them. CDR3 nucleotide sequence: TGCGCCAGCAGCCAATATGGCACCGGGGAGCTGTTTTTT. Its translation is CASSQYGTGELFF.

The chain combines TRBV7-2 with TRBJ2-2; 7 bases are a match to TRBD2. Germline values: CDR1 SGHTA, CDR2 FQGNSA. This CDR3 spans 16 amino acids. V trimming: 5 bases; J trimming: 2 bases; junction bases outside the gene matches: 8. Here the CDR3 DNA reads TGTGCCAGCAGCCGGGGAGGGACTTATAACACCGGGGAGCTGTTTTTT. Translated: CASSRGGTYNTGELFF.

The chain uses TRBV20-1 and TRBJ2-7; possible D gene TRBD1, 5 bases. V was cut by 2 bases and J by 7 bases, with 18 bases left in between. The germline V gene encodes CDR1 DFQATT and CDR2 SNEGSKA (reference sequence). CDR3 size: 14 residues. The CDR3 loop is CSARLRRKGNEQYF. In DNA, the CDR3 is TGCAGTGCTAGACTCCGAAGGAAGGGGAATGAGCAGTACTTC.

This clonotype has only one observation. This chain connects TRBV28 to TRBJ2-1; 8 bases line up with TRBD2. Gene TRBJ2-7 matches the end of the DNA better, so the J call may be wrong. The CDR3 is 19 amino acids. The germline V gene encodes CDR1 MDHEN and CDR2 SYDVKM. The CDR3 reads CASSLNPGLGSLSYNEQYF. The CDR3 region has the DNA TGTGCCAGCAGTCTAAATCCGGGACTAGGGAGTCTCTCCTACAATGAGCAGTACTTC.

This clonotype was found a few times. The V and J genes are TRBV21-1 and TRBJ2-5; TRBD1 is taken as the D call from the table, unchecked against the DNA. TRBV21-1 is labeled a pseudogene. This CDR3 region has 13 residues. The CDR3 loop reads CASRYRGRETQYF. The CDR3, as DNA: TGTGCCAGCAGATACAGGGGGCGGGAGACCCAGTACTTC.

DNA of the CDR3: TGCAGCGTTGACGGGGGGACCTACAACGTCCTGACTTTC. Amino acid sequence: CSVDGGTYNVLTF. The V gene is TRBV29-1, the J gene TRBJ2-6, with 7 bases identical to TRBD2. Germline V gives CDR1 SQVTM, CDR2 ANQGSEA. The CDR3 totals 13 residues. V lost 3 bases and J lost 9; bases outside the gene matches: 5.

V is TRBV7-9 and J is TRBJ2-7, with 9 bases that match TRBD2. Germline V lookup: CDR1 SEHNR, CDR2 FQNEAQ (reference sequence). V lost 8 bases to trimming and J lost 5 bases; unmatched junction nucleotides: 10. The CDR3 runs 14 residues. The CDR3 here is CASGLAGDWDEQYF. CDR3 DNA sequence: TGTGCCAGCGGATTAGCGGGAGACTGGGACGAGCAGTACTTC. Looking up the rest from reference TRBV7-9 and TRBJ2-7 gives the full variable domain: DTGVSQNPRHKITKRGQNVTFRCDPISEHNRLYWYRQTLGQGPEFLTYFQNEAQLEKSRLLSDRFSAERPKGSFSTLEIQRTEQGDSAMYLCASGLAGDWDEQYFGPGTRLTVT.

The genes are TRBV28 and TRBJ2-1; D is perhaps TRBD1 (5 bases). Germline CDR1 and CDR2: MDHEN and SYDVKM. The CDR3 totals 15 residues. The ends were cut back, 4 bases at V and 2 bases at J, with 12 bases in the middle. The CDR3 DNA is TGTGCCAGCAGTTCCCCAGGGATGACCTACAATGAGCAGTTCTTC. Translation gives CASSSPGMTYNEQFF.

J is TRBJ2-3 and V is TRBV20-1; 10 bases line up with TRBD1. This CDR3 spans 16 amino acids. CDR1 and CDR2 (germline): DFQATT, SNEGSKA (reference sequence). V shed 1 base and J 8 bases; nucleotides not matched to a gene: 12. CDR3 DNA sequence: TGCAGTGCTAGAGTGGCAGGCGGACAGGGGGTATCTACGCAGTATTTT. This gives the protein CSARVAGGQGVSTQYF.

Regarding this clonotype: The junction departs from germline at one end; a sequencing error may be responsible. V and J are TRBV27 and TRBJ2-7; the D is unclear. CDR3 length: 13 residues. CDR1 is MNHEY and CDR2 is SMNVEV in the germline V gene (reference sequence). DNA for the CDR3: TGTACCAGCAGTTTTTCAGATGCCTACGAGCAGTACTTC. It yields the protein CTSSFSDAYEQYF.

V is TRBV2 and J is TRBJ2-6; the match to TRBD1 covers 10 bases. The CDR3 sequence is 17 residues long. CDR1 is SNHLY and CDR2 is FYNNEI in the germline V gene. Trimming cost V 4 bases and J 0 bases; bases outside gene matches: 3. CDR3 sequence reads: CASSGRTGGSGANVLTF. DNA for the CDR3: TGTGCCAGCAGTGGCCGGACAGGGGGCTCTGGGGCCAACGTCCTGACTTTC. The full variable domain, its missing parts supplied by reference TRBV2 and TRBJ2-6, is EPEVTQTPSHQVTQMGQEVILRCVPISNHLYFYWYRQILGQKVEFLVSFYNNEISEKSEIFDDQFSVERPDGSNFTLKIRSTKLEDSAMYFCASSGRTGGSGANVLTFGAGSRLTVL.

Concerning this clonotype: A much larger clone lies a single base off, so this may be a read error. The chain is built from TRBV29-1 and TRBJ2-7; no definite D call. CDR1 and CDR2 from the germline V gene are SQVTM and ANQGSEA. CDR3 length: 11 amino acids. The ends were cut back, 1 base at V and 7 bases at J, with 8 bases in the middle. The CDR3, as DNA: TGCAGCGTTGAAGTGCGTCGGGAGCAGTACTTC. Its protein is CSVEVRREQYF.

The chain employs TRBV4-2 and TRBJ2-1; D may match TRBD1 or TRBD2 (5 bases each). The CDR3 contains 15 residues. Germline V gene data show CDR1 as LGHNA and CDR2 as YNFKEQ. V lost 0 bases, J lost 8 bases, and 14 bases lay in between. The CDR3 spells CASSQDGTSDDEQFF. CDR3 in DNA: TGTGCCAGCAGCCAAGATGGGACCTCTGACGATGAGCAGTTCTTC.

The V gene is TRBV20-1, the J gene TRBJ2-4; unclear D gene. Judging by the DNA end, TRBJ2-5 fits better; the J call may be wrong. The CDR3 is made up of 15 amino acids. The germline V gene encodes CDR1 DFQATT and CDR2 SNEGSKA (reference sequence). Written as DNA, the CDR3 is TGCAGTGCTAGAGGACGTCCCCGGGACCAAGAGACCCAGTACTTC. It is translated as CSARGRPRDQETQYF.

This clonotype was picked up a small number of times. The V and J genes are TRBV5-1 and TRBJ2-1, with D perhaps matching TRBD2 (6 bases). The CDR3 sequence is 15 residues long. Germline lookup yields CDR1 SGHRS and CDR2 YFSETQ. Between the trimmed V and J ends, which lost 2 bases and 7 bases, there was a span of 16 bases. In nucleotides, the CDR3 is TGCGCCAGCAGCTTAAGAGGGGCGGGGCGGAATGAGCAGTTCTTC. Translation gives CASSLRGAGRNEQFF.

The chain has TRBV6-2 or TRBV6-3 and TRBJ2-2; no reliable D call. Looked up from germline, CDR1 is MNHEY and CDR2 is SVGEGT. This CDR3 contains 16 residues. Trimming took off 1 base at V and 1 base at J, with 10 bases between the two ends. In nucleotides, the CDR3 is TGTGCCAGCAGTTACTTGGCAGAAGGGAACACCGGGGAGCTGTTTTTT. Encoded protein: CASSYLAEGNTGELFF.

V usage is TRBV20-1 and J usage is TRBJ2-1; 7 bases fit TRBD2. Matching the DNA end better, TRBJ2-7 makes the J call doubtful. The CDR3 is made up of 15 amino acids. Looked up from germline, CDR1 is DFQATT and CDR2 is SNEGSKA (reference sequence). The DNA of the CDR3 is TGCAGTGCGAGGAGGGCGGGGGACTCCTACAATGAGCAGTACTTC. Translation: CSARRAGDSYNEQYF.

The CDR3 region is CAISSRAEGDTQYF. CDR3 DNA sequence: TGTGCCATCAGCAGCCGGGCCGAGGGAGATACGCAGTATTTT. The chain recombines TRBV10-3 with TRBJ2-3; tentatively, D is TRBD2 (5 bases). Germline V gene sequence: CDR1 ENHRY, CDR2 SYGVKD. CDR3 length: 14 amino acids. Trimming removed 6 bases at V and 5 bases at J, with 15 bases between.

This clonotype appeared a few times. This rearrangement joins TRBV5-1 to TRBJ1-6; no firm D call. Per germline, CDR1 SGHRS and CDR2 YFSETQ. Trimming removed 4 bases from V and 8 bases from J, with 7 bases in between. The CDR3 extends over 12 amino acids. Here the CDR3 reads CASSLLDSPLHF. For the CDR3, the DNA is TGCGCCAGCAGCCTGCTCGATTCACCCCTCCACTTT.